The sequence of this T cell receptor (beta chain) was determined in a study of CD8 T cells in ankylosing spondylitis (dated by TCRdb to 2017 to 2019). Study-wide context: To find TCR variants linked to disease, the study profiled T cell receptor beta repertoires in ankylosing spondylitis patients and healthy donors. The full study cohort comprised 20 to 30 ankylosing spondylitis patients and around 100 healthy donors. Samples of peripheral blood were taken, and for ankylosing spondylitis patients, synovial fluid was collected as well. Here is what the overall study found, with its caveats: The disease-linked clones were reported as significantly enriched in matched synovial fluid samples from ankylosing spondylitis patients. Blood from ankylosing spondylitis patients appeared to be characterized by a TCR beta motif made up of several highly homologous amino acid variants. Some of the motif variants had been reported before in the synovial fluid and blood of reactive arthritis patients, a finding that suggests common disease-initiation mechanisms. The disease-linked clones had a CD8+ phenotype and were found at relatively low frequencies in peripheral blood.

The junction carries 9 bases between V and J, which are trimmed by 2 bases and 3 bases respectively. Spanning cysteine to phenylalanine, the CDR3 consists of 14 amino acids. The entry retains the CDR3 DNA only, 42 bases that are in frame from base 1. The germline V gene encodes CDR1 KGHSH and CDR2 LQKENI. To note about this clonotype: Its antigen is unknown. Within one base of it there is no much larger clone, and no base qualities were kept.

TCRdb lists the instrument as Illumina HiSeq 2500. Quantitative 5'-RACE with molecular barcodes was used to prepare TCR beta libraries. As for the authors' bioinformatics: Disease-linked TCR variants were identified with a new computational method built on a probabilistic model of VDJ rearrangement. TCRdb ran its own pipeline on the public reads, namely fastp trimming at Q25 and MiXCR clone calling, and kept in-frame beta chains. Each entry is one CDR3 protein sequence, shown with its most common DNA and genes. These V and J calls rely on TCRdb rather than the paper's analysis. The sample profile shows 200,000 to 250,000 distinct CDR3 sequences; about 10% of them were found once. Clones ranked in the top ten supply 20% to 25% of the sample.

This chain is built from TRBV18 and TRBJ2-3, with TRBD2 tentatively as D gene (6 bases match). The receptor's source is a male donor with ankylosing spondylitis or in good health (not recorded which). Sample: blood, either unsorted or a sorted T cell fraction (not recorded which). The CDR3: CASSPTGRTDTQYF. The bases read TGTGCCAGCTCACCAACGGGGAGGACAGATACGCAGTATTTT. The reference TRBV18 and TRBJ2-3 proteins fill in what lies around the CDR3, so the full variable domain reads NAGVMQNPRHLVRRRGQEARLRCSPMKGHSHVYWYRQLPEEGLKFMVYLQKENIIDESGMPKERFSAEFPKEGPSILRIQQVVRGDSAAYFCASSPTGRTDTQYFGPGTRLTVL.